These T cell receptor beta chains were read from a single sample in a study of T cells in localized non-small cell lung cancer. The method was immunoSEQ multiplex PCR; TCRdb's version includes in-frame clones alone and lacks a portion of them. Of 7,000 to 7,500 clones in the sample, 20% to 25% are singletons; the top ten hold 3% to 4.5%. Sequenced here: lung tumor tissue, sampled before any cancer treatment. The receptor set was obtained from a man aged 35 to 69 with stage III squamous cell lung carcinoma. The CDR3 runs from the conserved cysteine through the conserved F or W. The D gene is left open where the match is weak. Not all rows give a size; the values are once, few, many and, for expanded clones, a class.

clone size,J gene,V gene,D gene,CDR3 protein,CDR3 DNA
few,TRBJ2-7,TRBV11-3,TRBD2,CASSSGGGSYEQYF,TGTGCCAGCAGCTCGGGCGGGGGATCCTACGAGCAGTACTTC
many,TRBJ1-2,TRBV11-3,TRBD1,CASSHEQGTYGYTF,TGTGCCAGCAGCCATGAACAGGGGACCTATGGCTACACCTTC
.,TRBJ2-7,TRBV14,.,CASSSRGSYEQYF,TGTGCCAGCAGCAGTCGGGGCTCCTACGAGCAGTACTTC
.,TRBJ2-7,TRBV6-8,.,CASSSSGTAYEQYF,TGTGCCAGCAGTTCCTCCGGGACGGCCTACGAGCAGTACTTC
few,TRBJ1-6,TRBV9,.,CASSARGGGDSPLHF,TGTGCCAGCAGCGCGAGGGGGGGAGGAGATTCACCCCTCCACTTT
.,TRBJ1-1,TRBV11-3,TRBD1,CASSLQGGRNFEAFF,TGTGCCAGCAGCTTACAGGGGGGAAGGAACTTTGAAGCTTTCTTT
.,TRBJ2-7,TRBV18,.,CASSPTLGRLGTEQYF,TGTGCCAGCTCACCGACTCTAGGACGGTTGGGTACCGAGCAGTACTTC
medium-sized,TRBJ2-2,TRBV9,TRBD2,CASSVVAPGLAGANTGELFF,TGTGCCAGCAGCGTAGTGGCCCCGGGACTAGCGGGCGCGAACACCGGGGAGCTGTTTTTT
.,TRBJ2-3,TRBV9,.,CASGRRAGDTQYF,TGTGCCAGCGGTCGGAGGGCGGGAGATACGCAGTATTTT
.,TRBJ2-7,TRBV6-8,TRBD1,CASSGTGYEQYF,TGTGCCAGCAGTGGGACAGGCTACGAGCAGTACTTC
few,TRBJ1-1,TRBV9,.,CASSPTGLTEAFF,TGTGCCAGCAGCCCCACAGGGTTGACTGAAGCTTTCTTT
few,TRBJ2-7,TRBV6-7,TRBD2,CVAGERYEQYF,TGTGTGGCGGGAGAACGCTACGAGCAGTACTTC
few,TRBJ1-4,TRBV9,.,CASKAGPSNEKLFF,TGTGCCAGCAAGGCAGGTCCTTCTAATGAAAAACTGTTTTTT
medium-sized,TRBJ2-7,TRBV6-8,.,CASSYSGPNEQYF,TGTGCCAGCAGTTACTCAGGTCCTAACGAGCAGTACTTC
few,TRBJ1-1,TRBV11-3,TRBD1,CASSSTSTGGTEAFF,TGTGCCAGCAGCTCCACCTCGACAGGGGGCACTGAAGCTTTCTTT
few,TRBJ1-5,TRBV6-8,.,CASSAQGGNQPQHF,TGTGCCAGCAGTGCGCAGGGCGGGAATCAGCCCCAGCATTTT
few,TRBJ2-7,TRBV4-1,TRBD1,CASSQAGGQGPYEQYF,TGCGCCAGCAGCCAAGCGGGGGGACAGGGGCCCTACGAGCAGTACTTC
.,TRBJ2-5,TRBV5-1,TRBD1,CASSPDRVGQETQYF,TGCGCCAGCAGCCCCGACAGGGTTGGCCAAGAGACCCAGTACTTC
few,TRBJ1-1,TRBV6-8,.,CASSYSSGLGTEAFF,TGTGCCAGCAGTTACTCCTCCGGTCTGGGGACTGAAGCTTTCTTT
.,TRBJ2-5,TRBV6-8,.,CASLPGAGWETQYF,TGTGCCAGCCTTCCCGGGGCGGGATGGGAGACCCAGTACTTC
.,TRBJ1-2,TRBV7-1,TRBD1,CASSSTGGIGYTF,TGTGCCAGCAGCTCCACAGGGGGCATCGGCTACACCTTC
.,TRBJ2-1,TRBV5-1,TRBD2,CASSWRTSGSRNEQFF,TGCGCCAGCAGCTGGAGGACTAGCGGGAGTAGGAATGAGCAGTTCTTC
few,TRBJ1-3,TRBV18,TRBD1,CASSSGQDSGNTIYF,TGTGCCAGCTCATCGGGACAGGACTCTGGAAACACCATATATTTT
many,TRBJ2-6,TRBV11-3,.,CASSFGLGAGANVLTF,TGTGCCAGCAGCTTCGGTTTGGGGGCTGGGGCCAACGTCCTGACTTTC
.,TRBJ2-5,TRBV11-3,.,CASSLGAGVWETQYF,TGTGCCAGCAGCTTGGGCGCAGGGGTTTGGGAGACCCAGTACTTC
.,TRBJ2-5,TRBV30,.,CAWSVPSGSQETQYF,TGTGCCTGGAGTGTACCCTCGGGCAGCCAAGAGACCCAGTACTTC
.,TRBJ2-1,TRBV19,TRBD1,CASQLGTGTYNEQFF,TGTGCCAGTCAGCTGGGGACAGGGACCTACAATGAGCAGTTCTTC
.,TRBJ2-3,TRBV23-1,.,CASSQSKNLASDTQYF,TGCGCCAGCAGTCAATCAAAGAACCTCGCTTCAGATACGCAGTATTTT
.,TRBJ2-7,TRBV6-8,TRBD2,CAIRSGLAGESYEQYF,TGTGCCATCAGGTCGGGACTAGCGGGGGAGTCCTACGAGCAGTACTTC
.,TRBJ1-4,TRBV18,TRBD1,CASSLDQGASEKLFF,TGTGCCAGCTCACTAGACCAGGGGGCGAGTGAAAAACTGTTTTTT
few,TRBJ2-7,TRBV11-3,.,CASSLEGTSYEQYF,TGTGCCAGCAGCTTAGAGGGGACCTCCTACGAGCAGTACTTC
large,TRBJ2-1,TRBV9,.,CASSVETRGYNEQFF,TGTGCCAGCAGCGTAGAGACTAGGGGCTACAATGAGCAGTTCTTC
.,TRBJ1-1,TRBV28,.,CASTPLWAFEAFF,TGTGCCAGCACCCCCCTTTGGGCATTTGAAGCTTTCTTT
few,TRBJ2-7,TRBV15,.,CATSSRDVRYEQYF,TGTGCCACCAGCTCCCGGGACGTACGATACGAGCAGTACTTC
few,TRBJ1-5,TRBV4-1,TRBD1,CASSQETGGPQHF,TGCGCCAGCAGCCAAGAGACAGGGGGCCCTCAGCATTTT
.,TRBJ2-4,TRBV9,TRBD2,CASSPRLAGGENIQYF,TGTGCCAGCAGCCCCCGACTAGCGGGAGGGGAAAACATTCAGTACTTC
.,TRBJ2-2,TRBV19,.,CASSPDTGSGGELFF,TGTGCCAGTAGTCCGGACACAGGGTCCGGCGGGGAGCTGTTTTTT
few,TRBJ2-2,TRBV11-3,.,CASSPPSVATGELFF,TGTGCCAGCAGCCCTCCTAGCGTTGCCACCGGGGAGCTGTTTTTT
few,TRBJ2-1,TRBV28,.,CASSLYSIMGRHEQFF,TGTGCCAGCAGTTTATACTCGATAATGGGGCGGCATGAGCAGTTCTTC
few,TRBJ2-7,TRBV7-6,TRBD2,CASSKPGLAGGGYEQYF,TGTGCCAGCAGCAAACCGGGACTAGCGGGAGGAGGATACGAGCAGTACTTC
.,TRBJ2-7,TRBV10-1,.,CASRRPGNPYEQYF,TGCGCCAGCAGGCGGCCCGGGAATCCCTACGAGCAGTACTTC
.,TRBJ2-1,TRBV11-3,TRBD1,CASSQGDRDNEQFF,TGTGCCAGCAGCCAAGGGGACAGAGACAATGAGCAGTTCTTC
.,TRBJ2-1,TRBV6-8,.,CASSDGQNEQFF,TGTGCCAGCAGTGACGGACAAAATGAGCAGTTCTTC
.,TRBJ2-7,TRBV15,TRBD1,CATSSIFRDRGYDEQYF,TGTGCCACCAGCAGTATCTTCCGGGACAGGGGTTATGACGAGCAGTACTTC
.,TRBJ1-2,TRBV29-1,.,CSVERSDYGYTF,TGCAGCGTTGAAAGGTCGGACTATGGCTACACCTTC
few,TRBJ2-1,TRBV9,.,CASSVATRLSGEQFF,TGTGCCAGCAGCGTAGCTACCCGGTTGTCCGGTGAGCAGTTCTTC
.,TRBJ2-1,TRBV28,TRBD2,CASTTGSGGYNEQFF,TGTGCCAGCACCACGGGTAGCGGGGGGTACAATGAGCAGTTCTTC
few,TRBJ1-2,TRBV6-7,TRBD1,CASSGRQGDYANYGYTF,TGTGCCAGCAGTGGAAGACAGGGGGATTACGCTAACTATGGCTACACCTTC